This TCR beta chain was recovered during a study of CD8+ T cells in alopecia areata. Of note for this clone: Its antigen is unknown.

RNA extraction was followed by reverse transcription into cDNA, which acted as the sequencing template. Measured with immunoSEQ multiplex PCR; TCRdb has only the in-frame clones, and not every one. This sample has approximately 210,000 clones, with 60% found just once. Study results and caveats: Mice gave a clearer picture of TCR sharing than patients did, possibly for HLA-related reasons.

Treatment of the sample: oral pan-JAK inhibitor, 5-10 mg twice daily. Obtained from alopecia areata patients were lesional scalp punch biopsies along with peripheral blood. Trimming at V came to 3 bases and at J to 5 bases, leaving 5 bases not matched to a gene. The CDR3 is 16 residues long. CDR1 LGHNA and CDR2 YSLEER come from the germline V gene. This clonotype was sampled from a human donor with alopecia areata. The chain uses TRBV4-3 and TRBJ1-6; 9 nucleotides line up with TRBD1. The sequencing here drew on CD4+ T cells sorted from blood, taken at week 24, from a patient treated with tofacitinib. The CDR3 DNA sequence: TGCGCCAGCAGCCAGACAGGGGGTGAGGATAATTCACCCCTCCACTTT. This sequence encodes CASSQTGGEDNSPLHF.